One and the same sample provided the 11 T cell receptor beta chains below, sequenced in a study of blood T cell repertoires in COVID-19. Assay used: immunoSEQ multiplex PCR; TCRdb lists only in-frame clones, some missing. The table has under 300,000 clones, around 90% seen once. The sample taken for sequencing was PBMCs or T cells enriched from blood (not recorded which). The source is a woman in her 30s who had recovered from COVID-19.

The chain has TRBV20-1 and TRBJ1-2; 8 positions match TRBD1. Trimming took 6 bases from V and 13 from J; bases not matched to a gene: 10. Germline-derived CDR1 and CDR2 are DFQATT and SNEGSKA (reference sequence). This CDR3 comprises 11 residues. The CDR3 spells CSARQAGGVTF. The CDR3 DNA is TGCAGTGCCCGCCAGGCAGGGGGCGTCACCTTC.

This sequence joins TRBV5-6 and TRBJ1-2; D gene ambiguous. V was cut by 0 bases and J by 3 bases, with 12 bases left in between. This CDR3 region has 15 residues. Germline V gives CDR1 SGHDT, CDR2 YYEEEE. The CDR3, as DNA: TGTGCCAGCAGCTTGGTCCGGGGTTCCGACTATGGCTACACCTTC. Its translation: CASSLVRGSDYGYTF.

This clone was picked up one time. V is TRBV27 and J is TRBJ2-7, with D maybe TRBD1 (5 bases). Trimming pared 4 bases from V and 4 bases from J, leaving 17 bases between. The germline gives CDR1 MNHEY, CDR2 SMNVEV (reference sequence). This CDR3 comprises 15 residues. The CDR3 spells CASSSRVTPPYEQYF. The CDR3 coding sequence is TGTGCCAGCAGTTCCAGGGTGACCCCCCCTTACGAGCAGTACTTC.

The chain carries TRBV11-2 and TRBJ2-5; possibly TRBD2 for D (7 bases). Germline loops: CDR1 SGHAT, CDR2 FQNNGV. The CDR3 consists of 17 residues. Trimming took 3 bases from V and 2 from J, leaving 19 bases between them. The CDR3 DNA follows: TGTGCCAGCAGCTTGAGTGGGGGGGGGCTAGGACAAGAGACCCAGTACTTC. Protein sequence: CASSLSGGGLGQETQYF.

This clone was picked up a small number of times. This likely comes from a read error, as the CDR3 has no conserved phenylalanine or tryptophan at its end. It is unclear where the CDR3 begins or ends on the DNA, so no DNA is shown, and the CDR3 is as TCRdb lists it. The chain recombines TRBV5-1 with TRBJ2-7; the DNA was not compared with TRBD2, the D call given in the table. The CDR3 length equals 8 residues, ends included. Germline loops: CDR1 SGHRS, CDR2 YFSETQ. CDR3 loop: CASSLNMS.

This chain connects TRBV6-5 to TRBJ2-7; 8 nucleotides align to TRBD2. Germline V gives CDR1 MNHEY, CDR2 SVGAGI. V lost 2 bases and J lost 6; bases outside the gene matches: 9. This CDR3 contains 15 residues. The CDR3 coding sequence is TGTGCCAGCAGTTACCAACCGGGACTAGGCTCCGAGCAGTACTTC. Translation gives CASSYQPGLGSEQYF.

This clone was recorded once. The chain employs TRBV7-2 and TRBJ2-5; a weak D match, TRBD2 (6 bases). Germline-derived CDR1 and CDR2 are SGHTA and FQGNSA. The CDR3 sequence is 13 residues long. V dropped 3 bases and J dropped 5 bases, with 10 bases sitting between them. This CDR3 is CASSFMGGETQYF. CDR3 nucleotide sequence: TGTGCCAGCAGCTTTATGGGGGGTGAGACCCAGTACTTC.

The genes are TRBV28 and TRBJ1-6; D is unresolved. CDR1 is MDHEN, CDR2 SYDVKM, per germline. V lost 2 bases, J lost 2 bases, and 10 bases lay in between. CDR3 length: 16 residues. The CDR3 loop reads CASSLGRVPYNSPLHF. CDR3 sequence (DNA): TGTGCCAGCAGTTTAGGGCGGGTGCCCTATAATTCACCCCTCCACTTT.

The chain links TRBV27 to TRBJ2-3; D call uncertain. The CDR3 consists of 14 residues. Germline V gene data show CDR1 as MNHEY and CDR2 as SMNVEV (reference sequence). The ends were cut back, 2 bases at V and 5 bases at J, with 11 bases in the middle. The CDR3 reads CASSLPWALDTQYF. The DNA of the CDR3 is TGTGCCAGCAGTTTACCCTGGGCACTAGATACGCAGTATTTT.

The CDR3 is CASSEHGTGISHEQYF. The CDR3 DNA sequence: TGCGCCAGCAGTGAGCACGGGACAGGGATTTCCCACGAGCAGTACTTC. V is TRBV10-1 and J is TRBJ2-7; 9 positions agree with TRBD1. The length of the CDR3 is 16 residues. Germline loops: CDR1 WNHNN, CDR2 SYGVQD (reference sequence). Unmatched junction bases numbered 10, after V lost 2 bases and J lost 5 bases.

The V call is TRBV4-1, the J call TRBJ2-1, with D perhaps matching TRBD2 (5 bases). Germline V CDR1 and CDR2: MGHRA, YSYEKL. V shed 1 base and J shed 8 bases, with 21 bases lying between them. This CDR3 is 17 amino acids long. CDR3 protein: CASSQGNRASRVDEQFF. The CDR3 DNA is TGCGCCAGCAGCCAAGGAAATAGGGCTAGCCGCGTCGATGAGCAGTTCTTC.